Listed here are 3 T cell receptor beta chains from one sample, sequenced in a study of blood T cell repertoires in COVID-19. The assay was immunoSEQ multiplex PCR, and TCRdb's table has in-frame clones only and misses some. The repertoire holds 110,000 or so clones, with more than 70% as singletons. The sequenced material came from peripheral blood. The source of these receptors is a woman aged 60-70 years with COVID-19, enrolled during active disease.

The CDR3 spells CASSLAGQFSGYTF. The CDR3 region has the DNA TGTGCCAGCAGCTTAGCTGGCCAGTTTTCCGGCTACACCTTC. The chain combines TRBV11-2 with TRBJ1-2; no firm D call. The CDR3 runs 14 residues. Germline loops: CDR1 SGHAT, CDR2 FQNNGV. V was cut by 1 base and J by 8 bases, with 14 bases left in between.

This CDR3 reads CASSPSTGEKLFF. CDR3 nucleotides: TGTGCCAGCAGCCCGTCGACAGGTGAAAAACTGTTTTTT. V gene TRBV11-3 combines with J gene TRBJ1-4; D possibly corresponds to TRBD1 (6 bases). There are 13 residues in the CDR3. V lost 5 bases and J 7 bases, leaving 11 bases between the germline ends. The germline CDR1 and CDR2 sequences are SGHNT and YENEEA.

The V call is TRBV23-1, the J call TRBJ1-3, with D possibly TRBD1 on 6 matching bases. TRBV23-1 is an open reading frame, and its role is uncertain. The CDR3 has 21 residues. V gave up 4 bases and J gave up 3 bases, with 31 bases separating them. CDR3 sequence (DNA): TGCGCCAGCAGTCTCAGACCCAGGGCAGGGGCCCAACCGTCAGATGGAAACACCATATATTTT. Encoded protein: CASSLRPRAGAQPSDGNTIYF.